This entry concerns a single T cell receptor beta chain. No antigen is known for it. No clone much larger than this one lies a single base away; base qualities are absent. Trimming leaves V shorter by 5 bases and J shorter by 6 bases, with the junction holding 6 bases beyond the gene matches. CDR1 and CDR2 (SGHTA, FQGTGA) derive from the germline V gene. The CDR3 runs 14 residues from the cysteine to the phenylalanine. The read is trimmed to its CDR3 DNA, 42 bases read in frame from base 1. The data are from a study of memory CD4+ T cells and cytomegalovirus serostatus (dated by TCRdb to about 2019). Broadly, across the study: A total of roughly 35 healthy Belgian adults, of whom 9 were CMV seropositive and approximately 24 were CMV seronegative, were included in the cohort. CD4+ memory TCRbeta repertoires of a Belgian cohort with known cytomegalovirus serostatus were sequenced in order to replicate a published TCR-based CMV serostatus classifier.

The Quick-DNA Microprep Kit was used to extract genomic DNA from the sorted cells. Amplification of TCRbeta DNA was done with the immunoSEQ hsTCRbeta kit, following the protocol from the manufacturer. An Illumina MiSeq instrument was used to sequence the TCRbeta libraries. The study's own analysis went as follows. Following removal of out-of-frame sequences, approximately 2.1 million distinct TCRbeta sequences were retained, with an average of roughly 62,000 per individual. Two values were used to score each individual: the count of 164 previously reported CMV-associated TCRbeta sequences and the total count of productive distinct TCRbeta sequences. A beta-binomial model was reimplemented in Python, and random forests from scikit-learn, run with default parameters, were trained on data from the US cohort. Classifier performance on the Belgian cohort was summarized as median AUC with percentile confidence intervals calculated over 10,000 bootstrap iterations. TCRdb holds this immuneACCESS table with in-frame rearrangements only. Some clones are missing; in checked studies, unresolved V genes explain under half, and the rest has no known cause. The V and J calls and clone size come from that table; D and trimming were worked out from the DNA. The sample table records around 25,000 clones; about 80% of these occur just once. The ten biggest clones cover around 0.99% of the sample.

A FACSAria II was used to sort memory CD4+ T cells, defined as single viable CD3+CD4+CD8-CD45RO+ cells. To determine CMV serostatus, a Roche Elecsys assay was used that detects serum IgG against CMV pp150, pp28, p38 and p52. Once the samples were thawed, total CD4+ T cells were enriched through positive selection using CD4 magnetic microbeads. Samples originated from another study that specifically interrogated the CD4+ T cell memory repertoire. Following standard operating procedures, peripheral blood mononuclear cells were isolated and cryopreserved, while serum was kept at -80 degrees C. Staining used CD3-PerCP (BW264/56), CD4-APC (RPA-T4), CD45RO-PE (UCHT1) and CD8-Pacific Orange (3B5) antibodies, with Sytox blue excluding non-viable cells. Study-wide findings and limitations: The results were interpreted as suggesting that the CMV-associated TCR signature is largely present in the CD4+ memory repertoire. On the Belgian cohort, the classifier based on the original framework reached a median bootstrapped AUC of approximately 0.95, with a 95% CI of 0.76-1.00. For predicting CMV serostatus, the median bootstrapped AUC was approximately 0.95 using the original framework and about 0.9 using a US-trained random forest. Unlike the original study, which covered naive and memory CD4+ and CD8+ populations, the Belgian study sequenced only CD4+CD45RO+ memory cells. Of fewer than 200 previously reported CMV-associated TCRbeta sequences, about 68 appeared in the CD4+ memory repertoires, each in one to five individuals.

The clonotype originates from an adult in good health and CMV-seronegative. Sequenced: memory CD4+ T cells from blood. The chain links TRBV7-3 with TRBJ1-1, and TRBD1 matches 10 of the central bases. The nucleotide sequence is given as TGTGCCAGCAGCGCGACAGGGGGCGCCGCTGAAGCTTTCTTT. This yields the protein CASSATGGAAEAFF.